This T cell receptor (beta chain) was documented in a study of T-cell reconstitution after alpha-beta-depleted transplantation in children. The CDR3 loop spans 15 amino acids. CDR1 and CDR2 (germline): SGHRS, YFSETQ. J lost 6 bases, V lost 1 base, and 6 bases had no gene match. Preparation of the TCRbeta library used unique molecular identifiers. TCRdb independently ran MiXCR on the PCR reads; one entry per CDR3 protein. The profile shows roughly 790,000 distinct CDR3 sequences, approximately 15% of them singletons. General study findings and limits: It was surviving recipient T cells and thymic progenitors that gave some patients high TCRbeta diversity at day 60.

As concerns this clonotype: What it recognizes is unknown.

The source is a male patient aged 10-17 years who had a stem cell transplant for acute lymphoblastic leukemia, so the T cells may come from the graft donor. This sequence joins TRBV5-1 and TRBJ2-1, with 8 nucleotides matching TRBD2. The material was PBMCs, mostly from graft donor cells, obtained 360 days after TCRalphabeta/CD19-depleted stem cell transplant. CDR3 sequence: CASSLRAGVANEQFF. The CDR3 DNA reads TGCGCCAGCAGCTTGAGAGCGGGAGTAGCCAATGAGCAGTTCTTC. Full variable domain (missing parts from reference TRBV5-1 and TRBJ2-1): KAGVTQTPRYLIKTRGQQVTLSCSPISGHRSVSWYQQTPGQGLQFLFEYFSETQRNKGNFPGRFSGRQFSNSRSEMNVSTLELGDSALYLCASSLRAGVANEQFFGPGTRLTVL.